These 15 T cell receptor beta chains were all obtained from the same sample, sequenced in a study of PD-L1 blockade in urothelial cancer. This table comes from immunoSEQ multiplex PCR, and its TCRdb copy is limited to in-frame clones, with some not included. In the table there are about 50,000 clones, 77% of which are singletons. Source: PBMCs, taken around atezolizumab (anti-PD-L1) treatment. The receptors here all came from a man between 65 and 85 years old with urothelial cancer.

The chain couples TRBV4-2 to TRBJ1-1, with D perhaps TRBD1 (6 bases). V was shortened by 2 bases and J by 1 base, with 8 bases between the two germline ends. Germline V gives CDR1 LGHNA, CDR2 YNFKEQ. This CDR3 has 14 residues. Here the CDR3 reads CASSQRGWNTEAFF. The CDR3, as DNA: TGTGCCAGCAGCCAAAGGGGGTGGAACACTGAAGCTTTCTTT.

The chain links TRBV28 to TRBJ2-5; D possibly corresponds to TRBD2 (5 bases). This CDR3 is built from 13 residues. V lost 3 bases to trimming and J lost 5 bases, with 10 bases between them. Germline CDR1 reads MDHEN; CDR2 reads SYDVKM. The CDR3 DNA reads as TGTGCCAGCAGTTTGTCTAGCCGGGAGACCCAGTACTTC. Protein sequence: CASSLSSRETQYF.

The chain carries TRBV5-8 and TRBJ1-5; D unclear. V dropped 1 base and J dropped 3 bases, with 5 bases sitting between them. The CDR3 loop spans 13 amino acids. Per germline, CDR1 SGHTS and CDR2 YDEGEE. CDR3: CASSLFVNQPQHF. The CDR3 nucleotides are TGTGCCAGCAGCTTGTTCGTCAATCAGCCCCAGCATTTT. Full variable domain (rest looked up from reference TRBV5-8 and TRBJ1-5): EAGVTQSPTHLIKTRGQQATLRCSPISGHTSVYWYQQALGLGLQFLLWYDEGEERNRGNFPPRFSGRQFPNYSSELNVNALELEDSALYLCASSLFVNQPQHFGDGTRLSIL.

This chain uses TRBV7-9 with TRBJ2-7; D is possibly TRBD1 (5 bases). The germline gives CDR1 SEHNR, CDR2 FQNEAQ (reference sequence). V was clipped by 5 bases and J by 5 bases, with 10 bases between them. The CDR3 totals 12 residues. The CDR3 reads CASSKTRDEQYF. CDR3 nucleotides: TGTGCCAGCAGCAAAACCAGGGACGAGCAGTACTTC.

This clone has just a few counts. The V and J genes are TRBV19 and TRBJ2-7; tentative D call: TRBD1 (5 bases). Trimming cost V 9 bases and J 0 bases, with 9 bases left between them. Germline CDR1 and CDR2: LNHDA and SQIVND (reference sequence). The CDR3 sequence is 12 residues long. CDR3 protein: CASQGLSYEQYF. The CDR3 coding sequence is TGTGCCAGCCAGGGTCTCTCCTACGAGCAGTACTTC.

This clone has a handful of counts. The chain joins TRBV7-8 to TRBJ2-2, with D perhaps TRBD2 (7 bases). Deletions cut 2 bases from V and 5 bases from J, with 18 bases between. The length of the CDR3 is 17 residues. Germline-derived CDR1 and CDR2 are SGHVS and FQNEAQ. The CDR3 sequence is CASSLRPRGRGTGELFF. The CDR3, as DNA: TGTGCCAGCAGCTTACGCCCACGAGGGAGGGGGACCGGGGAGCTGTTTTTT.

The rearrangement links TRBV19 to TRBJ1-5; tentative D call: TRBD1 (5 bases). The germline V and J ends were trimmed by 5 bases and 3 bases, with 14 bases remaining between them. CDR1 is LNHDA, CDR2 SQIVND, per germline (reference sequence). This CDR3 comprises 15 residues. Here the CDR3 reads CASSPLGGNNQPQHF. CDR3 bases: TGTGCCAGTAGTCCGTTGGGGGGAAACAATCAGCCCCAGCATTTT. The complete variable domain, with remaining parts taken from reference TRBV19 and TRBJ1-5, reads DGGITQSPKYLFRKEGQNVTLSCEQNLNHDAMYWYRQDPGQGLRLIYYSQIVNDFQKGDIAEGYSVSREKKESFPLTVTSAQKNPTAFYLCASSPLGGNNQPQHFGDGTRLSIL.

This chain joins TRBV6-1 and TRBJ1-1; 8 bases are a match to TRBD1. Germline trimming cut 4 bases from V and 11 bases from J; bases unmatched to any gene: 12. The germline gives CDR1 MNHNS, CDR2 SASEGT. This CDR3 spans 14 amino acids. This CDR3 is CASSVETGAFRAFF. As DNA, the CDR3 is TGTGCCAGCAGTGTCGAGACAGGGGCGTTTAGGGCTTTCTTT.

The chain couples TRBV19 to TRBJ1-1, with D possibly matching TRBD1 (6 bases). Germline CDR1 reads LNHDA; CDR2 reads SQIVND (reference sequence). The CDR3 contains 15 residues. The ends were cut back, 3 bases at V and 4 bases at J, with 15 bases in the middle. CDR3 DNA sequence: TGTGCCAGTAGTATTTTCGGGGGGCGAGGCACTGAAGCTTTCTTT. Amino acid sequence: CASSIFGGRGTEAFF.

This clone has more than one count but fewer than ten. The CDR3 DNA reads as TGTGCCAGCAGCTTAGACTGGACAGGGGGAGACTCTGGAAACACCATATATTTT. Translating gives CASSLDWTGGDSGNTIYF. The chain combines TRBV7-9 with TRBJ1-3; 10 bases are a match to TRBD1. This CDR3 contains 18 residues. Germline CDR1 reads SEHNR; CDR2 reads FQNEAQ (reference sequence). The ends lost 1 base at V and 0 bases at J; junction bases unmatched: 6.

This clone occurred a few times. This rearrangement joins TRBV12-5 to TRBJ1-5; D is unresolved. V was pared by 7 bases and J by 2 bases, with 27 bases between. In germline, CDR1 is LGHNT, CDR2 FRNRAP. CDR3 length: 19 amino acids. The CDR3 protein is CASANRPRGGLAGNQPQHF. The CDR3 nucleotides are TGTGCTAGTGCCAACAGACCCCGTGGAGGTTTAGCAGGCAATCAGCCCCAGCATTTT.

This chain joins TRBV6-1 and TRBJ2-7; 7 bases are a match to TRBD1. Losses at the gene ends were 6 bases for V and 4 bases for J; bases not matched to a gene: 12. Germline V gene lookup returns CDR1 MNHNS and CDR2 SASEGT. This CDR3 spans 15 amino acids. CDR3 sequence (DNA): TGTGCCAGCAGAGCTGGACAGGAACTATTGTACGAGCAGTACTTC. Its translation is CASRAGQELLYEQYF.

The genes are TRBV27 and TRBJ2-1, with 9 nucleotides matching TRBD2. The V gene's germline CDR1 is MNHEY and CDR2 SMNVEV (reference sequence). The CDR3 contains 14 residues. V was pared by 4 bases and J by 6 bases, with 4 bases of the junction left unmatched. The CDR3 is CASSSRTSVNEQFF. The CDR3 coding sequence is TGTGCCAGCAGTTCGAGGACTAGCGTCAATGAGCAGTTCTTC.

This clone was observed a few times. The V gene is TRBV15, the J gene TRBJ1-5; possible D gene TRBD1, 5 bases. CDR1 is LNHNV, CDR2 YYDKDF, per germline (reference sequence). The length of the CDR3 is 18 residues. The V end lost 1 base, the J end lost 6 bases, and 22 bases lay between the germline ends. The CDR3 sequence is CATSRASNTGVGSQPQHF. As DNA, the CDR3 is TGTGCCACCAGCAGAGCCTCTAACACGGGGGTAGGAAGTCAGCCCCAGCATTTT.

The rearrangement uses TRBV4-2 and TRBJ2-3; TRBD2 matches 12 bases. The CDR3 has 18 amino acids. Losses at the gene ends were 0 bases for V and 5 bases for J; bases not matched to a gene: 9. Germline assignment: CDR1 LGHNA and CDR2 YNFKEQ. The CDR3 sequence is CASSQEGAGLAGIDTQYF. Here the CDR3 DNA reads TGTGCCAGCAGCCAAGAAGGTGCCGGACTAGCGGGAATAGATACGCAGTATTTT.